These T cell receptor beta chains were read from a single sample in a study of T cells in Graves' hyperthyroidism and ophthalmopathy. TCRdb called the multiplex PCR reads again in MiXCR, with one record for every CDR3 protein. The data show fewer than 600,000 distinct CDR3 sequences, with around an eighth seen just once and roughly 17% held by the top ten. Sequenced material: blood. The receptors shown here come from a woman younger than 30 with Graves' hyperthyroidism. CDR3s include the opening cysteine and the closing phenylalanine or tryptophan. A D gene is named only where the DNA matches it firmly. Only part of the rows carry a size: once, few, many, or a class if the clone is expanded.

j_call: TRBJ2-5
d_call: TRBD2
v_call: TRBV11-2
clone_size: many
cdr3_nt: TGTGCCAGCAGCCCCGGGACTAGCGGGACTAGGGCCCAGTACTTC
cdr3_aa: CASSPGTSGTRAQYF

j_call: TRBJ2-2
d_call: .
v_call: TRBV5-1
clone_size: .
cdr3_nt: TGCGCCAGCAGTTCGAGGGACGGAATTGCCCGGGAGCTGTTTTTT
cdr3_aa: CASSSRDGIARELFF

j_call: TRBJ1-1
d_call: .
v_call: TRBV7-9
clone_size: .
cdr3_nt: TGTGCCAGCAGCTTTATGGCGAACACTGAAGCTTTCTTT
cdr3_aa: CASSFMANTEAFF

j_call: TRBJ1-1
d_call: .
v_call: TRBV6-5
clone_size: many
cdr3_nt: TGTGCCAGCAGTTACTCAGTGGGGATGGGGACTGAAGCTTTCTTT
cdr3_aa: CASSYSVGMGTEAFF

j_call: TRBJ1-6
d_call: .
v_call: TRBV4-1
clone_size: .
cdr3_nt: TGCGCCAGCAGCCAAAGTTTTCGACCGGCCTATAATTCACCCCTCCACTTT
cdr3_aa: CASSQSFRPAYNSPLHF

j_call: TRBJ2-1
d_call: TRBD2
v_call: TRBV3-1
clone_size: .
cdr3_nt: TGTGCCAGCAGCCAAGGGGACTACTACAATGAGCAGTTCTTC
cdr3_aa: CASSQGDYYNEQFF

j_call: TRBJ1-5
d_call: TRBD1
v_call: TRBV11-2
clone_size: many
cdr3_nt: TGTGCCAGCAGCCAAATCGCAGGGGGGAGGCCCCAGCATTTT
cdr3_aa: CASSQIAGGRPQHF

j_call: TRBJ2-1
d_call: TRBD2
v_call: TRBV7-8
clone_size: many
cdr3_nt: TGTGCCAGCAGCCCGCGACTAGCGGGGTACAATGAGCAGTTCTTC
cdr3_aa: CASSPRLAGYNEQFF

j_call: TRBJ1-1
d_call: TRBD1
v_call: TRBV6-1
clone_size: .
cdr3_nt: TGTGCCAGCATTCGGAACAGGGGGGGGAACACTGAAGCTTTCTTT
cdr3_aa: CASIRNRGGNTEAFF

j_call: TRBJ1-2
d_call: .
v_call: TRBV19
clone_size: many
cdr3_nt: TGTGCCAGTAGTTCAACAGGGCAGGATGGCTACACCTTC
cdr3_aa: CASSSTGQDGYTF

j_call: TRBJ1-1
d_call: .
v_call: TRBV7-9
clone_size: many
cdr3_nt: TGTGCCAGCAGCCTTGATAACTTCGAAGCTTTCTTT
cdr3_aa: CASSLDNFEAFF

j_call: TRBJ2-2
d_call: TRBD2
v_call: TRBV7-9
clone_size: few
cdr3_nt: TGTGCCAGCAGCGCGGGACTAGCGGACACCGGGGAGCTGTTTTTT
cdr3_aa: CASSAGLADTGELFF

j_call: TRBJ2-1
d_call: .
v_call: TRBV20-1
clone_size: .
cdr3_nt: TGCAGTGCTACCACACAGGTAAACAATGAGCAGTTCTTC
cdr3_aa: CSATTQVNNEQFF

j_call: TRBJ1-1
d_call: .
v_call: TRBV29-1
clone_size: .
cdr3_nt: TGCAGCGTTGGGACCTCTCTTACGGCTTTCTTT
cdr3_aa: CSVGTSLTAFF

j_call: TRBJ2-4
d_call: TRBD2
v_call: TRBV7-9
clone_size: many
cdr3_nt: TGTGCCAGCAGCCCCCTCAGACTAGCGGGAGTTGGGGCCAAAAACATTCAGTACTTC
cdr3_aa: CASSPLRLAGVGAKNIQYF

j_call: TRBJ2-1
d_call: .
v_call: TRBV6-1
clone_size: many
cdr3_nt: TGTGCCAGCAGTGAAGCTTACTTGAGGCTAGAAGTCAATGAGCAGTTCTTC
cdr3_aa: CASSEAYLRLEVNEQFF

j_call: TRBJ2-7
d_call: .
v_call: TRBV20-1
clone_size: few
cdr3_nt: TGCAGTGCTAGAGGGGGGAGCTACGAGCAGTACTTC
cdr3_aa: CSARGGSYEQYF

j_call: TRBJ2-1
d_call: TRBD2
v_call: TRBV5-1
clone_size: few
cdr3_nt: TGCGCCAGCAGCCCCGGGCTAGCGGAAGTATACAATGAGCAGTTCTTC
cdr3_aa: CASSPGLAEVYNEQFF

j_call: TRBJ2-7
d_call: .
v_call: TRBV5-6
clone_size: many
cdr3_nt: TGTGCCAGCAGCTTCAGGGGTGAGCAGTACTTC
cdr3_aa: CASSFRGEQYF

j_call: TRBJ1-1
d_call: .
v_call: TRBV5-1
clone_size: many
cdr3_nt: TGCGCCAGCAGCTTGGGGGACATCACTGAAGCTTTCTTT
cdr3_aa: CASSLGDITEAFF

j_call: TRBJ1-2
d_call: .
v_call: TRBV3-1
clone_size: few
cdr3_nt: TGTGCCAGCAGCCAGGGCACTCTTGGCTATGGCTACACCTTC
cdr3_aa: CASSQGTLGYGYTF

j_call: TRBJ2-3
d_call: TRBD2
v_call: TRBV7-9
clone_size: few
cdr3_nt: TGTGCCAGCAAAGGTCCGTCAGCGGGACCCTCAGATACGCAGTATTTT
cdr3_aa: CASKGPSAGPSDTQYF

j_call: TRBJ2-7
d_call: .
v_call: TRBV5-1
clone_size: few
cdr3_nt: TGCGCCAGCGCTCCCCATGGTGCGTGGCCGGACGAGCAGTACTTC
cdr3_aa: CASAPHGAWPDEQYF

j_call: TRBJ1-2
d_call: TRBD1
v_call: TRBV12-3/TRBV12-4
clone_size: many
cdr3_nt: TGTGCCAGCAGAACAGGGGGATCTGCAGGCTACACCTTC
cdr3_aa: CASRTGGSAGYTF

j_call: TRBJ2-1
d_call: .
v_call: TRBV30
clone_size: many
cdr3_nt: TGTGCCTGGGCCCCTAGCTCCTACAATGAGCAGTTCTTC
cdr3_aa: CAWAPSSYNEQFF

j_call: TRBJ2-3
d_call: TRBD2
v_call: TRBV28
clone_size: .
cdr3_nt: TGTGCCAGCAGTTCTCTAGCGGGAGAAGGAGATACGCAGTATTTT
cdr3_aa: CASSSLAGEGDTQYF

j_call: TRBJ2-2
d_call: .
v_call: TRBV30
clone_size: many
cdr3_nt: TGTGCCTGGGCCCCAGGGGTCATCAGGGAGCTGTTTTTT
cdr3_aa: CAWAPGVIRELFF

j_call: TRBJ1-2
d_call: .
v_call: TRBV30
clone_size: many
cdr3_nt: TGTGCTTTGGAGTGGCCACAAAACTATGGCTACACCTTC
cdr3_aa: CALEWPQNYGYTF

j_call: TRBJ2-3
d_call: TRBD1
v_call: TRBV6-1
clone_size: many
cdr3_nt: TGTGCCAGCAGGGCGGGACAGGGGGCACATACGCAGTATTTT
cdr3_aa: CASRAGQGAHTQYF

j_call: TRBJ1-6
d_call: .
v_call: TRBV5-1
clone_size: .
cdr3_nt: TGCGCCAGCAGCTCCGAGAATTCACCCCTCCACTTT
cdr3_aa: CASSSENSPLHF

j_call: TRBJ1-5
d_call: .
v_call: TRBV7-9
clone_size: few
cdr3_nt: TGTGCCAGCAGCTACACCAATCAGCCCCAGCATTTT
cdr3_aa: CASSYTNQPQHF